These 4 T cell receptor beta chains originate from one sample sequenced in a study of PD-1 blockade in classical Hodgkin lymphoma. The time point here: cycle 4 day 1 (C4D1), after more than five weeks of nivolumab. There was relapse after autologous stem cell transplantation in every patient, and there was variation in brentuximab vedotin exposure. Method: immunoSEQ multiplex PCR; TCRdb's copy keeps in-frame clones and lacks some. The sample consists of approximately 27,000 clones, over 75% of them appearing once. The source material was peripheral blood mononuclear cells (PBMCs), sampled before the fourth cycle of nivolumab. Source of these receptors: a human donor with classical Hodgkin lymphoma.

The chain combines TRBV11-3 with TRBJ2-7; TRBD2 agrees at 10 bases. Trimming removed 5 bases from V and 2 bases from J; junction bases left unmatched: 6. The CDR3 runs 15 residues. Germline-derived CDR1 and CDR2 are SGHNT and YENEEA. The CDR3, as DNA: TGTGCCAGCAGCGATACTAGCGGGGACGCCTACGAGCAGTACTTC. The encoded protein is CASSDTSGDAYEQYF.

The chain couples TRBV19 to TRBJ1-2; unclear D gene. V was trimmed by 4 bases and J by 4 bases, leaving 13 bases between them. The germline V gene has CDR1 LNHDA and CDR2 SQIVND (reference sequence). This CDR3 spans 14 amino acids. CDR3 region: CASSRDYEGYGYTF. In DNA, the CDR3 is TGTGCCAGTAGTAGAGACTATGAAGGCTATGGCTACACCTTC. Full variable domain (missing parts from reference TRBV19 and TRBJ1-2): DGGITQSPKYLFRKEGQNVTLSCEQNLNHDAMYWYRQDPGQGLRLIYYSQIVNDFQKGDIAEGYSVSREKKESFPLTVTSAQKNPTAFYLCASSRDYEGYGYTFGSGTRLTVV.

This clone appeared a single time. The CDR3 sequence: CASSIPGLPQPQHF. In DNA, the CDR3 is TGTGCCAGTAGTATCCCGGGGCTGCCTCAGCCCCAGCATTTT. The chain uses TRBV19 and TRBJ1-5; D is possibly TRBD1 (5 bases). V was cut by 3 bases and J by 6 bases, with 12 bases left in between. The CDR3 runs to 14 residues. Germline V lookup: CDR1 LNHDA, CDR2 SQIVND (reference sequence).

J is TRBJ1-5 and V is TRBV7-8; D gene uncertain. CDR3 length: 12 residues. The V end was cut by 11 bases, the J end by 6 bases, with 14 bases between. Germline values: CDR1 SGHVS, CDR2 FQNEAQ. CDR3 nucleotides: TGTGCCGGCGGGTGGGCGGGTCAGCCCCAGCATTTT. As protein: CAGGWAGQPQHF. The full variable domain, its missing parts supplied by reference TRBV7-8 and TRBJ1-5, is GAGVSQSPRYKVAKRGQDVALRCDPISGHVSLFWYQQALGQGPEFLTYFQNEAQLDKSGLPSDRFFAERPEGSVSTLKIQRTQQEDSAVYLCAGGWAGQPQHFGDGTRLSIL.